The T cell receptor (beta chain) described here comes from a study of identical twins. To note about this clonotype: Antigen unknown.

MiXCR was run by TCRdb on the 5' RACE reads, yielding one entry per CDR3 protein. In the table there are 510,000 or so distinct CDR3 sequences, 13% to 15% of which are singletons. The CDR3 runs to 18 residues. Whole-study findings and limits: For cord blood, abundant beta clonotypes had fewer insertions, unlike memory repertoires, which showed none. Alpha sequences that were out-of-frame and twin-shared showed an excess of low generation probability.

Healthy Caucasians provided all donations. The data were also submitted as part of a second study, on yellow fever vaccine responses in identical twins.

The chain combines TRBV12-3 or TRBV12-4 with TRBJ2-1; 7 bases agree with TRBD2. The receptor was isolated from a woman between 18 and 30 years old in good health. The specimen was CD4+ T cells sorted from blood. CDR3 sequence: CTCSSRPLLARFHNEQFF. CDR3 DNA: TGTACCTGCAGTTCTCGACCACTACTAGCGCGTTTTCACAATGAGCAGTTCTTC.